The next 24 T cell receptor beta chains were all read from a single sample in a study of blood T cell repertoires in COVID-19. Libraries were prepared by immunoSEQ multiplex PCR; TCRdb keeps only in-frame clonotypes and omits some of them. The data contain 50,000 or so clones, more than 75% of them seen just once; the ten biggest clones take up 25% to 30%. The sequenced material came from peripheral blood. These receptors all stem from a human donor in a cohort sampled during active COVID-19.

The chain links TRBV18 to TRBJ1-4, with TRBD1 matching 9 bases. Trimming cost V 4 bases and J 4 bases; bases outside gene matches: 4. The CDR3 runs to 15 residues. Germline loops: CDR1 KGHSH, CDR2 LQKENI. The CDR3: CASSRSTGGNEKLFF. The CDR3 DNA sequence: TGTGCCAGCTCACGATCGACAGGGGGTAATGAAAAACTGTTTTTT.

The chain employs TRBV27 and TRBJ1-2; no firm D call. V lost 5 bases to trimming and J lost 5 bases, with 15 bases between them. The CDR3 covers 14 residues. The germline V gene encodes CDR1 MNHEY and CDR2 SMNVEV (reference sequence). CDR3: CASSPFLTGYGYTF. The CDR3, as DNA: TGTGCCAGCAGTCCGTTCTTGACGGGGTATGGCTACACCTTC.

This chain links TRBV2 with TRBJ1-2; possible D gene TRBD1, 5 bases. CDR3 length: 13 residues. The V gene's germline CDR1 is SNHLY and CDR2 FYNNEI. The ends were cut back, 4 bases at V and 4 bases at J, with 10 bases in the middle. The CDR3 coding sequence is TGTGCCAGCAGTGCCGGGGGGACCTATGGCTACACCTTC. Translating gives CASSAGGTYGYTF.

The V and J genes are TRBV5-1 and TRBJ2-5; D is unresolved. The CDR3 is 15 amino acids. Trimming stripped 5 bases from V and 2 bases from J, with 16 bases between. Germline-derived CDR1 and CDR2 are SGHRS and YFSETQ. The CDR3 region is CASRVGGSLQETQYF. CDR3 nucleotides: TGCGCCAGCAGAGTCGGTGGTTCTCTTCAAGAGACCCAGTACTTC.

This chain links TRBV7-9 with TRBJ1-1, with a weak D call TRBD1 (5 bases). Germline lookup yields CDR1 SEHNR and CDR2 FQNEAQ (reference sequence). The CDR3 has 14 residues. Trimming removed 1 base from V and 0 bases from J, with 6 bases in between. As DNA, the CDR3 is TGTGCCAGCAGCTTAGGGGGCCTGAACACTGAAGCTTTCTTT. It encodes CASSLGGLNTEAFF.

The chain employs TRBV9 and TRBJ2-7, with D possibly being TRBD1 (5 bases). Germline assignment: CDR1 SGDLS and CDR2 YYNGEE. V lost 3 bases and J lost 3, with 10 bases in between. The CDR3 totals 13 residues. CDR3 nucleotide sequence: TGTGCCAGCAGCGGACAGAATTTCTACGAGCAGTACTTC. This sequence encodes CASSGQNFYEQYF.

This chain links TRBV3-1 (or the pseudogene TRBV3-2) with TRBJ2-3; 12 bases are shared with TRBD2. This CDR3 has 16 amino acids. CDR1 LGHDT and CDR2 YNNKEL come from the germline V gene (reference sequence). V gave up 1 base and J gave up 6 bases; unmatched junction bases: 5. The CDR3 nucleotides read TGTGCCAGCAGCCAAGCGGCTAGCGGGGGGGAGGATACGCAGTATTTT. Its protein product is CASSQAASGGEDTQYF.

The rearrangement joins TRBV19 to TRBJ1-5; 8 nucleotides agree with TRBD1. The ends lost 6 bases at V and 6 bases at J; junction bases unmatched: 10. Per the germline V gene, CDR1 is LNHDA and CDR2 is SQIVND (reference sequence). The CDR3 is 15 residues long. The CDR3 loop is CASSPGQGIIQPQHF. For the CDR3, the DNA is TGTGCCAGTAGCCCCGGACAGGGAATAATTCAGCCCCAGCATTTT. The variable domain in full, with the rest retrieved from reference TRBV19 and TRBJ1-5, is DGGITQSPKYLFRKEGQNVTLSCEQNLNHDAMYWYRQDPGQGLRLIYYSQIVNDFQKGDIAEGYSVSREKKESFPLTVTSAQKNPTAFYLCASSPGQGIIQPQHFGDGTRLSIL.

This CDR3 reads CSGRVYNEQFF. In DNA, the CDR3 is TGCAGCGGGCGGGTGTACAATGAGCAGTTCTTC. The V and J genes are TRBV29-1 and TRBJ2-1; maybe TRBD2 (5 bases). This CDR3 has 11 amino acids. Trimming took off 7 bases at V and 4 bases at J, with 8 bases between the two ends. CDR1 and CDR2 from the germline V gene are SQVTM and ANQGSEA.

This clone came up a few times. The chain carries TRBV18 and TRBJ2-7, with D hard to call. CDR3 size: 15 residues. Germline loops: CDR1 KGHSH, CDR2 LQKENI. With 2 bases removed from V and 6 bases from J, the gap between germline ends came to 17 bases. The CDR3 DNA follows: TGTGCCAGCTCACCAAGAGAGCCACCCCCCGGCGAGCAGTACTTC. Residues: CASSPREPPPGEQYF.

This chain links TRBV11-2 with TRBJ2-6, with 8 bases aligning to TRBD2. Germline CDR1 and CDR2: SGHAT and FQNNGV. This CDR3 contains 18 residues. V was pared by 1 base and J by 0 bases, with 5 bases of the junction left unmatched. This CDR3 reads CASSLGASGSSGANVLTF. CDR3 bases: TGTGCCAGCAGCTTAGGGGCGAGCGGGAGCTCTGGGGCCAACGTCCTGACTTTC. The full variable domain, with the rest looked up from reference TRBV11-2 and TRBJ2-6, is EAGVAQSPRYKIIEKRQSVAFWCNPISGHATLYWYQQILGQGPKLLIQFQNNGVVDDSQLPKDRFSAERLKGVDSTLKIQPAKLEDSAVYLCASSLGASGSSGANVLTFGAGSRLTVL.

V is TRBV5-1 and J is TRBJ2-3; TRBD2 matches at 11 bases. Germline trimming cut 0 bases from V and 4 bases from J; bases unmatched to any gene: 4. Germline V gene lookup returns CDR1 SGHRS and CDR2 YFSETQ. The CDR3 sequence is 16 residues long. Here the CDR3 DNA reads TGCGCCAGCAGCTTGGACCCACTAGCGGGAGCAGATACGCAGTATTTT. This sequence encodes CASSLDPLAGADTQYF.

The chain links TRBV6-4 to TRBJ2-1; D perhaps matches TRBD1 (6 bases). The CDR3 runs to 14 residues. In germline, CDR1 is MRHNA, CDR2 SNTAGT. V was trimmed by 5 bases and J by 4 bases, leaving 12 bases between them. CDR3 amino acids: CASSLGTPYNEQFF. The CDR3 DNA reads as TGTGCCAGCAGTCTCGGGACACCTTACAATGAGCAGTTCTTC.

This clone was observed once. This rearrangement joins TRBV4-1 to TRBJ2-7; weak D call: TRBD2 (7 bases). V was cut by 4 bases and J by 2 bases, with 15 bases left in between. Germline V lookup: CDR1 MGHRA, CDR2 YSYEKL. This CDR3 spans 15 amino acids. The CDR3 protein is CASSLAWEGAYEQYF. The CDR3 bases are TGCGCCAGCAGCCTCGCTTGGGAGGGGGCCTACGAGCAGTACTTC.

V and J are TRBV5-1 and TRBJ2-7; 7 bases map to TRBD2. The germline gives CDR1 SGHRS, CDR2 YFSETQ. Trimming cost V 0 bases and J 6 bases; bases outside gene matches: 6. There are 14 residues in the CDR3. The chain's CDR3 is CASSLASGTIEQYF. In DNA, the CDR3 is TGCGCCAGCAGCTTGGCCAGCGGGACGATCGAGCAGTACTTC. Together with reference TRBV5-1 and TRBJ2-7, the CDR3 gives the full variable domain: KAGVTQTPRYLIKTRGQQVTLSCSPISGHRSVSWYQQTPGQGLQFLFEYFSETQRNKGNFPGRFSGRQFSNSRSEMNVSTLELGDSALYLCASSLASGTIEQYFGPGTRLTVT.

This clone was seen only once. V gene TRBV7-2 combines with J gene TRBJ2-5, with D possibly being TRBD1 (7 bases). The V and J ends lost 1 base and 2 bases respectively, with 11 bases between them. From germline, CDR1 is SGHTA and CDR2 FQGNSA. The CDR3 covers 15 residues. The CDR3 DNA reads as TGTGCCAGCAGCTTAGGACAGGGAGGACAAGAGACCCAGTACTTC. Encoded protein: CASSLGQGGQETQYF.

The rearrangement links TRBV7-9 to TRBJ1-1; possible D gene TRBD1, 5 bases. Germline V lookup: CDR1 SEHNR, CDR2 FQNEAQ (reference sequence). CDR3 size: 15 residues. V lost 5 bases and J 4 bases, leaving 17 bases between the germline ends. The CDR3 DNA reads as TGTGCCAGCAGCCCACTCCGGGCGGGGACCACTGAAGCTTTCTTT. Translation gives CASSPLRAGTTEAFF.

The gene calls are TRBV11-3 and TRBJ2-1, with D possibly matching TRBD2 (6 bases). CDR3 length: 15 amino acids. Germline loops: CDR1 SGHNT, CDR2 YENEEA. Trimming left V 6 bases short and J 5 bases short, with 17 bases between. As DNA, the CDR3 is TGTGCCAGCAGAGCCGGGGGTATTATCGACAATGAGCAGTTCTTC. Protein product: CASRAGGIIDNEQFF.

The CDR3 DNA is TGTGCCAGCAGTTTATCCGGGACAGGGAATGGCTACACCTTC. It translates to CASSLSGTGNGYTF. The chain has TRBV27 and TRBJ1-2; 9 bases agree with TRBD1. This CDR3 is built from 14 residues. Germline-derived CDR1 and CDR2 are MNHEY and SMNVEV (reference sequence). The V segment lost 0 bases and the J segment 6 bases; nucleotides outside the gene matches: 2.

The chain carries TRBV15 and TRBJ1-2, with 8 bases identical to TRBD1. Losses at the gene ends were 3 bases for V and 8 bases for J; bases not matched to a gene: 14. Germline CDR1 and CDR2: LNHNV and YYDKDF (reference sequence). The CDR3 length is 16 residues. The DNA of the CDR3 is TGTGCCACCAGCAGGATGGGAGAGGCAGGGGGCCGGGGCTACACCTTC. Its translation is CATSRMGEAGGRGYTF.

The CDR3 DNA follows: TGTGCCAGCTCACCTCGGGGGGGGATGCTGACATACGGCTACACCTTC. Amino acid sequence: CASSPRGGMLTYGYTF. The V call is TRBV18, the J call TRBJ1-2; perhaps TRBD1 as D (5 bases). Germline V CDR1 and CDR2: KGHSH, LQKENI. The CDR3 is made up of 16 amino acids. Trimming removed 3 bases at V and 8 bases at J, with 22 bases between.

The chain carries TRBV6-6 and TRBJ2-2, with 12 bases matching TRBD2. The CDR3 covers 16 residues. Per the germline V gene, CDR1 is MNHNY and CDR2 is SVGAGI (reference sequence). V was pared by 4 bases and J by 7 bases, with 7 bases of the junction left unmatched. This chain's CDR3 is CASSSTTSGSVGELFF. CDR3 sequence (DNA): TGTGCCAGCAGTTCAACGACTAGCGGGAGTGTCGGGGAGCTGTTTTTT.

As for this clone: This sample also contains other DNA sequences that code for the same CDR3. Here the CDR3 DNA reads TGTGCCAGCAGTACAGGGGGGTATGGCTACACCTTC. Encoded protein: CASSTGGYGYTF. This rearrangement joins TRBV28 to TRBJ1-2; 8 positions match TRBD1. This CDR3 is 12 amino acids long. Germline V lookup: CDR1 MDHEN, CDR2 SYDVKM. Losses at the gene ends were 5 bases for V and 5 bases for J; bases not matched to a gene: 1.

This chain uses TRBV7-8 with TRBJ1-1; possible D gene TRBD1, 6 bases. Trimming pared 5 bases from V and 1 base from J, leaving 20 bases between. The length of the CDR3 is 17 residues. CDR1 and CDR2 (germline): SGHVS, FQNEAQ. The CDR3 loop reads CASSLYQGDRRNTEAFF. CDR3 bases: TGTGCCAGCAGCCTCTATCAGGGTGACAGGAGGAACACTGAAGCTTTCTTT.